The 17 T cell receptor beta chains presented below share a single source sample, sequenced in a study of breast tumors, draining lymph nodes, adjacent tissues. TCRdb re-derived calls from the multiplex PCR reads in MiXCR, one entry per CDR3 protein. The profile shows fewer than 80,000 distinct CDR3 sequences, approximately 47% of them singletons. The sample consisted of breast tumor tissue. The source of these receptors is a female donor with breast cancer. Some clones in this sample may be carry-over from other donors' samples.

This clonotype came up many times. This could be a read error, since a much larger clone is one nucleotide away. The CDR3 protein is CASGFAILAGGPTFF. CDR3 sequence (DNA): TGTGCTAGTGGTTTCGCTATACTAGCGGGAGGGCCGACGTTCTTC. The V call is TRBV12-5, the J call TRBJ2-1; 13 nucleotides line up with TRBD2. The CDR3 has 15 residues. V lost 3 bases, J lost 15 bases, and 11 bases stayed unmatched. Germline V gene lookup returns CDR1 LGHNT and CDR2 FRNRAP.

This clonotype was found many times. This chain joins TRBV7-9 and TRBJ2-5; 11 bases map to TRBD1. CDR3 length: 16 residues. Germline CDR1 SEHNR, CDR2 FQNEAQ (reference sequence). The trim removed 5 bases at V and 0 bases at J, leaving 5 bases unmatched. In DNA form, the CDR3 reads TGTGCCAGCAGCGCCCGGGACAGGGGGTACCAAGAGACCCAGTACTTC. Translation: CASSARDRGYQETQYF.

As concerns this clonotype: The conserved final phenylalanine or tryptophan is absent from the CDR3, which likely points to a read error. The limits of the CDR3 on the DNA are not certain, so only TCRdb's listed CDR3 is given. This sequence joins TRBV15 and TRBJ1-2. The CDR3 numbers 11 amino acids, ends counted. Germline V gene sequence: CDR1 LNHNV, CDR2 YYDKDF (reference sequence). The CDR3 reads CATSSRTSGSI.

V and J are TRBV4-2 and TRBJ1-6; the D gene is possibly TRBD1 (5 bases). Germline V CDR1 and CDR2: LGHNA, YNFKEQ. This CDR3 region has 13 residues. The V end lost 4 bases, the J end lost 15 bases, and 16 bases lay between the germline ends. CDR3 protein: CASSPNSGTYLHF. CDR3 coding DNA: TGTGCCAGCAGCCCGAACTCCGGGACTTACCTCCACTTT.

A note on this clonotype: A much larger clone lies one base from this, so it may be a read error. This chain connects TRBV5-8 to TRBJ2-1; no reliable D call. There are 11 residues in the CDR3. Germline loops: CDR1 SGHTS, CDR2 YDEGEE. Between the trimmed V and J ends, which lost 0 bases and 12 bases, there was a span of 7 bases. CDR3: CASSLVYAQFF. CDR3 coding DNA: TGTGCCAGCAGCTTGGTATATGCGCAGTTCTTC.

The CDR3 nucleotides read TGTGCCAGCAGCCAGAGACAGGGATCAGGCTACACCTTC. Amino acids: CASSQRQGSGYTF. The rearrangement joins TRBV7-2 to TRBJ1-2; 7 positions agree with TRBD1. Germline V lookup: CDR1 SGHTA, CDR2 FQGNSA. This CDR3 region has 13 residues. V gave up 5 bases and J gave up 8 bases; unmatched junction bases: 8.

This clonotype was picked up a small number of times. CDR3 nucleotides: TGTGCCAGCAGTCAAAGTGGACAGGGGGGGACTGAAGCTTTCTTT. Its translation: CASSQSGQGGTEAFF. This rearrangement joins TRBV7-3 to TRBJ1-1; 10 positions agree with TRBD1. The V and J ends lost 6 bases and 5 bases, in that order; junction bases with no gene match: 9. The CDR3 is 15 residues long. Germline V gives CDR1 SGHTA, CDR2 FQGTGA.

In its sample, this clonotype was seen many times. The chain has TRBV4-1 and TRBJ2-3; TRBD1 might be the D (5 bases). V gave up 0 bases and J gave up 2 bases, with 12 bases separating them. CDR1 is MGHRA, CDR2 YSYEKL, per germline. This CDR3 comprises 16 residues. The CDR3 DNA follows: TGCGCCAGCAGCCAAGAGGGGCTCAGGGACACAGATACGCAGTATTTT. Translating gives CASSQEGLRDTDTQYF.

In this sample, this clonotype turned up many times. The gene calls are TRBV10-3 and TRBJ2-4, with a weak D call TRBD1 (6 bases). CDR1 is ENHRY and CDR2 is SYGVKD in the germline V gene. Trimming took off 8 bases at V and 5 bases at J, with 13 bases between the two ends. This CDR3 contains 13 residues. The CDR3 here is CAIGRGSQNIQYF. The CDR3, as DNA: TGTGCCATCGGCAGGGGTAGCCAAAACATTCAGTACTTC.

This clonotype has a count of ten or more. The genes are TRBV15 and TRBJ2-2; D is ambiguous. Germline-derived CDR1 and CDR2 are LNHNV and YYDKDF (reference sequence). V was shortened by 3 bases and J by 1 base, with 6 bases between the two germline ends. CDR3 length equals 14 residues. CDR3 in amino acids: CATSRDGNTGELFF. The CDR3 DNA follows: TGTGCCACCAGCAGGGATGGGAACACCGGGGAGCTGTTTTTT. Using reference TRBV15 and TRBJ2-2 for the parts outside the CDR3, the full variable domain is DAMVIQNPRYQVTQFGKPVTLSCSQTLNHNVMYWYQQKSSQAPKLLFHYYDKDFNNEADTPDNFQSRRPNTSFCFLDIRSPGLGDTAMYLCATSRDGNTGELFFGEGSRLTVL.

In regard to this clonotype: Just one base apart from a much larger clone, this may be a read error. The gene calls are TRBV6-1 and TRBJ1-1; no definite D call. V shed 6 bases and J shed 1 base, with 9 bases lying between them. CDR1 is MNHNS and CDR2 is SASEGT in the germline V gene. The CDR3 runs to 13 residues. The CDR3 region is CASSVDKNTEAFF. CDR3 bases: TGTGCCAGCAGCGTAGACAAGAACACTGAAGCTTTCTTT.

With regard to this clonotype: At one boundary the junction diverges from the germline segment, which might be a read error. V and J are TRBV14 and TRBJ1-3, with D uncertain. CDR3 length: 15 amino acids. CDR1 and CDR2 (germline): SGHDN, FVKESK. The CDR3 coding sequence is TGTGCCAACAGCCAAGCCTTGGGGAGCCTAAGCGCCATATATTTT. It is translated as CANSQALGSLSAIYF.

At least ten counts were recorded for this clonotype. A much larger clone lies one base from this, so it may be a read error. CDR3 residues: CSARDQWETPYF. Here the CDR3 DNA reads TGCAGTGCTAGAGATCAATGGGAGACCCCGTACTTC. The chain couples TRBV20-1 to TRBJ2-5; D may be TRBD2 (5 bases). CDR1 and CDR2 from the germline V gene are DFQATT and SNEGSKA (reference sequence). The CDR3 totals 12 residues.

For this clonotype: Just one base apart from a much larger clone, this may be a read error. This rearrangement joins TRBV6-5 to TRBJ2-7, with a weak D call TRBD1 (6 bases). The V and J ends lost 7 bases and 2 bases respectively, with 9 bases between them. This CDR3 has 12 residues. CDR1 is MNHEY and CDR2 is SVGAGI in the germline V gene. The CDR3 DNA follows: TGTGCCAGCAAACGACAGGCCTACGAGCAGTACTTC. Translation gives CASKRQAYEQYF.

To note about this clonotype: Given a much more abundant clone one base away, this may be a read error. The chain uses TRBV5-1 and TRBJ1-1; the match to TRBD1 covers 12 bases. The germline gives CDR1 SGHRS, CDR2 YFSETQ. The CDR3 consists of 16 residues. The CDR3 nucleotides read TGCGCCAACAGCACGGGGACAGGGGGCATCGTCACTGAAGCTTTCTTT. Its translation: CANSTGTGGIVTEAFF.

This sequence joins TRBV6-1 and TRBJ1-6, with a possible D match to TRBD1 (5 bases). V shed 8 bases and J shed 7 bases, with 21 bases lying between them. Germline values: CDR1 MNHNS, CDR2 SASEGT. The CDR3 is made up of 16 amino acids. The CDR3 bases are TGTGCCAGCGGCCCCGGACCCGACAGAGGGAATTCACCCCTCCACTTT. It yields the protein CASGPGPDRGNSPLHF.

About this clonotype itself: In this CDR3 the conserved last residue, phenylalanine or tryptophan, is missing, so a read error is likely. This rearrangement joins TRBV2 to TRBJ2-7; D gene uncertain. Per germline, CDR1 SNHLY and CDR2 FYNNEI. CDR3 size: 13 residues. Trimming cost V 3 bases and J 2 bases, with 8 bases left between them. CDR3 loop: CASSETPPYEQYS. CDR3 sequence (DNA): TGTGCCAGCAGTGAGACCCCTCCCTACGAGCAGTACTCC.